These 4 T cell receptor beta chains were sequenced from one sample in a study of blood T cell repertoires in COVID-19. Some clones are missing from TCRdb's copy, which holds only in-frame ones; the method was immunoSEQ multiplex PCR. In the table there are roughly 150,000 clones, approximately 91% of which are singletons. Sequencing was performed on peripheral blood. These receptors were obtained from a man aged 18 to 35 with COVID-19, enrolled during active disease.

This clone has just a few counts. Relative to the germline gene, one junction end is altered; a read error may explain this. The chain recombines TRBV5-6 with TRBJ1-4, with TRBD1 matching 7 bases. This CDR3 is built from 15 residues. Germline-derived CDR1 and CDR2 are SGHDT and YYEEEE. The CDR3 spells CASSSLRGLYEKLLF. In DNA, the CDR3 is TGTGCCAGCAGCTCCCTAAGGGGGCTATACGAAAAACTGCTTTTT.

J is TRBJ2-7 and V is TRBV6-1; 11 nucleotides match TRBD1. This CDR3 contains 14 residues. CDR1 MNHNS and CDR2 SASEGT come from the germline V gene. The J segment lost 7 bases and the V segment lost 3 bases, leaving 5 bases of the junction unmatched. Written as DNA, the CDR3 is TGTGCCAGCAGTGACGCCGGGACAGGGGGTGAGCAGTACTTC. This encodes CASSDAGTGGEQYF.

The rearrangement links TRBV19 to TRBJ1-5; D might be TRBD1 (5 bases). Trimming stripped 6 bases from V and 7 bases from J, with 16 bases between. The CDR3 totals 14 residues. Germline V gene lookup returns CDR1 LNHDA and CDR2 SQIVND (reference sequence). The CDR3 DNA reads as TGTGCCAGTAGGGCTCACGGAGGGGAACAGCCCCAGCATTTT. Translated: CASRAHGGEQPQHF.

The chain carries TRBV5-1 and TRBJ1-3; a possible D gene is TRBD1 (5 bases). Per the germline V gene, CDR1 is SGHRS and CDR2 is YFSETQ. CDR3 length: 14 amino acids. V shed 5 bases and J shed 1 base, with 10 bases lying between them. As DNA, the CDR3 is TGCGCCAGCAGATCGGGGGGTTCTGGAAACACCATATATTTT. Translation gives CASRSGGSGNTIYF.